This TCR beta chain emerged from a study of blood T cell repertoires in COVID-19. Across the whole study: The samples span acute and convalescent COVID-19 from the United States, Italy and Spain. PBMCs, B-cell-depleted T cells, or T cells provided the cDNA or gDNA that made up the material.

Germline V gives CDR1 SGHKS, CDR2 YYEKEE (reference sequence). There are 13 residues in the CDR3. Trimming shortened V by 2 bases and J by 4 bases, and 9 bases separated the two germline ends. This clone was seen only once. Assay used: immunoSEQ multiplex PCR; TCRdb lists only in-frame clones, some missing. The table records roughly 430,000 clones, 88% of them present only once. All enrollees were roughly 18 to 90 years old and from some 24 US areas. The source of this sequence is a woman between 40 and 50 years old with acute COVID-19. The rearrangement links TRBV5-5 to TRBJ2-5; possibly TRBD2 for D (5 bases). Input material: PBMCs or T cells enriched from blood (not recorded which). As DNA, the CDR3 is TGTGCCAGCAGCTTTAGCGTACCAGAGACCCAGTACTTC. This sequence encodes CASSFSVPETQYF.